These 16 T cell receptor beta chains came from one sample sequenced in a study of blood T cell repertoires in COVID-19. Repertoires were generated with immunoSEQ multiplex PCR, while TCRdb's copy carries only in-frame clones and drops some. The sample includes fewer than 90,000 clones, 84% seen only once; the top ten take around a third. The sequencing sample was made of peripheral blood. The receptor source for this set is a man in his 70s with acute or convalescent COVID-19.

V usage is TRBV19 and J usage is TRBJ2-2; 10 bases match TRBD1. The CDR3 loop spans 20 amino acids. Germline V gene lookup returns CDR1 LNHDA and CDR2 SQIVND (reference sequence). V gave up 2 bases and J gave up 1 base; unmatched junction bases: 13. The CDR3 DNA is TGTGCCAGTAGTATACTCCCCGGGACAGGGGCTCTTTTGAACACCGGGGAGCTGTTTTTT. This translates into CASSILPGTGALLNTGELFF.

The chain links TRBV6-2 or TRBV6-3 to TRBJ2-2, with D unresolved. CDR1 MNHEY and CDR2 SVGEGT come from the germline V gene. CDR3 length: 15 amino acids. V was pared by 2 bases and J by 1 base, with 8 bases between. CDR3 nucleotide sequence: TGTGCCAGCAGTTACGGCCGGGTGAACACCGGGGAGCTGTTTTTT. Residues: CASSYGRVNTGELFF.

This sequence joins TRBV20-1 and TRBJ2-1, with D possibly being TRBD2 (5 bases). Trimming took 6 bases from V and 8 from J, leaving 8 bases between them. Germline V gene data show CDR1 as DFQATT and CDR2 as SNEGSKA (reference sequence). This CDR3 has 10 amino acids. This chain's CDR3 is CSALAYEQFF. The DNA of the CDR3 is TGCAGTGCCCTAGCCTATGAGCAGTTCTTC.

This clone was detected only a few times. The chain joins TRBV5-1 to TRBJ2-2; D uncertain. The germline V and J ends were trimmed by 0 bases and 6 bases, with 12 bases remaining between them. CDR1 and CDR2 from the germline V gene are SGHRS and YFSETQ. The CDR3 spans 15 residues. CDR3 in amino acids: CASSLGDNKPGELFF. CDR3 DNA sequence: TGCGCCAGCAGCTTGGGAGACAACAAGCCCGGGGAGCTGTTTTTT.

The chain combines TRBV5-1 with TRBJ1-2, with 12 bases aligning to TRBD1. J gave up 1 base and V 4 bases, and 11 bases lay outside the gene matches. CDR3 size: 18 residues. Germline loops: CDR1 SGHRS, CDR2 YFSETQ. Here the CDR3 DNA reads TGCGCCAGCAGCCTAACCGGGACAGGGGGCCGAGTTAACTATGGCTACACCTTC. Its translation is CASSLTGTGGRVNYGYTF. Drawing the rest from reference TRBV5-1 and TRBJ1-2, the complete variable domain is KAGVTQTPRYLIKTRGQQVTLSCSPISGHRSVSWYQQTPGQGLQFLFEYFSETQRNKGNFPGRFSGRQFSNSRSEMNVSTLELGDSALYLCASSLTGTGGRVNYGYTFGSGTRLTVV.

The rearrangement uses TRBV21-1 and TRBJ1-2; the DNA was not used to check the table's D call, TRBD1. TRBV21-1 is classified as a pseudogene. The CDR3 contains 15 residues. The CDR3 reads CASSKERQGNYGYTF. DNA of the CDR3: TGTGCCAGCAGCAAAGAAAGGCAGGGGAACTATGGCTACACCTTC.

The rearrangement links TRBV24-1 to TRBJ2-1; 7 bases align to TRBD2. The germline V gene has CDR1 KGHDR and CDR2 SFDVKD. The CDR3 has 15 amino acids. J lost 8 bases, V lost 0 bases, and 6 bases had no gene match. This chain's CDR3 is CATSDLLGRGDEQFF. DNA for the CDR3: TGTGCCACCAGTGATTTGCTAGGCCGGGGGGATGAGCAGTTCTTC.

This sequence joins TRBV4-2 and TRBJ1-4; D remains unclear. Trimming took 4 bases from V and 5 from J, leaving 11 bases between them. CDR3 length: 14 residues. The V gene's germline CDR1 is LGHNA and CDR2 YNFKEQ. CDR3 loop: CASSLGQPNEKLFF. Here the CDR3 DNA reads TGTGCCAGCAGCCTTGGGCAGCCCAATGAAAAACTGTTTTTT.

J is TRBJ1-5 and V is TRBV29-1; 10 bases fit TRBD1. This CDR3 is 14 amino acids long. The J segment lost 0 bases and the V segment lost 4 bases, leaving 0 bases of the junction unmatched. Germline assignment: CDR1 SQVTM and CDR2 ANQGSEA. For the CDR3, the DNA is TGCAGCGTTGGGGACAGGGGTAGCAATCAGCCCCAGCATTTT. Its translation: CSVGDRGSNQPQHF.

V gene TRBV5-4 combines with J gene TRBJ2-7; 7 bases are a match to TRBD2. The V gene end was trimmed by 2 bases and the J gene end by 0 bases; junction bases not matched to a gene: 2. This CDR3 comprises 14 residues. Germline CDR1 reads SGHNT; CDR2 reads YYREEE (reference sequence). The CDR3 DNA reads TGTGCCAGCAGCTTTGGCGGGAGCTCCTACGAGCAGTACTTC. Its translation is CASSFGGSSYEQYF.

This CDR3 reads CASSYQSGPNQPQHF. The DNA for the CDR3 is TGTGCCAGCAGTTACCAGTCAGGGCCCAATCAGCCCCAGCATTTT. V and J are TRBV6-2 or TRBV6-3 and TRBJ1-5, with D possibly matching TRBD1 (5 bases). V was pared by 2 bases and J by 3 bases, with 11 bases between. Germline V gene sequence: CDR1 MNHEY, CDR2 SVGEGT. The CDR3 is 15 residues long.

V gene TRBV7-2 combines with J gene TRBJ2-7, with 8 positions matching TRBD2. The CDR3 consists of 15 residues. V lost 5 bases, J lost 5 bases, and 11 bases stayed unmatched. The V gene's germline CDR1 is SGHTA and CDR2 FQGNSA. This CDR3 is CASSRGGAQWDEQYF. The CDR3 coding sequence is TGTGCCAGCAGCCGGGGGGGAGCTCAATGGGACGAGCAGTACTTC.

The rearrangement joins TRBV10-3 to TRBJ2-2; D perhaps matches TRBD1 (5 bases). Deletions cut 4 bases from V and 1 base from J, with 10 bases between. The CDR3 spans 15 residues. CDR1 and CDR2 from the germline V gene are ENHRY and SYGVKD. CDR3 bases: TGTGCCATCAGTGGGAATACAGGGAACACCGGGGAGCTGTTTTTT. Its translation: CAISGNTGNTGELFF.

This clone appeared once. V gene TRBV3-1 (or the pseudogene TRBV3-2) combines with J gene TRBJ2-7, with D uncertain. The CDR3 is 14 amino acids. Germline CDR1 and CDR2: LGHDT and YNNKEL (reference sequence). Between the trimmed V and J ends, which lost 3 bases and 3 bases, there was a span of 12 bases. Here the CDR3 DNA reads TGTGCCAGCAGCCAGCAGGCCGGATTCTACGAGCAGTACTTC. Translation gives CASSQQAGFYEQYF.

V usage is TRBV15 and J usage is TRBJ2-2; tentative D call: TRBD1 (5 bases). The CDR3 covers 15 residues. The V end lost 1 base, the J end lost 7 bases, and 13 bases lay between the germline ends. Germline-derived CDR1 and CDR2 are LNHNV and YYDKDF (reference sequence). Here the CDR3 DNA reads TGTGCCACCAGCAGAGCGCAGGGCACAGGCGGGGAGCTGTTTTTT. Protein: CATSRAQGTGGELFF.

This clone was seen more than once but under ten times. This chain connects TRBV18 to TRBJ1-4; 7 bases are shared with TRBD1. From germline, CDR1 is KGHSH and CDR2 LQKENI. The CDR3 totals 15 residues. V was pared by 6 bases and J by 5 bases, with 9 bases of the junction left unmatched. The CDR3 sequence is CASSQNPGGNEKLFF. The CDR3 bases are TGTGCCAGCTCTCAAAATCCAGGGGGAAATGAAAAACTGTTTTTT.